Described below is a single TCR beta chain sequence and its context. The junction departs from the called germline gene at one end, perhaps through a read error. The data belong to a study of blood T cell repertoires in COVID-19. Germline V gene sequence: CDR1 GTSNPN, CDR2 SVGIG (reference sequence). This CDR3 comprises 14 residues. In the original processing: Reference gene primer amplification in the assay estimated nucleated cell counts. Sequencing was performed with immunoSEQ multiplex PCR; in TCRdb, only in-frame clones are kept and a portion is missing. Clone size and V and J calls were adopted from that table, with D and trimming inferred from the DNA. The profile shows about 300,000 clones, 75% to 95% of them singletons.

Sequencing input: peripheral blood. The V gene is TRBV30, the J gene TRBJ2-3; 7 bases are a match to TRBD2. This sequence was found in a woman younger than 45 with COVID-19, enrolled during active disease. CDR3 in DNA: TGTGCCTGGAGTGTAGCGGGAAGGAAGGATACACAGTATTTT. This codes for CAWSVAGRKDTQYF. Full variable domain (rest looked up from reference TRBV30 and TRBJ2-3): SQTIHQWPATLVQPVGSPLSLECTVEGTSNPNLYWYRQAAGRGLQLLFYSVGIGQISSEVPQNLSASRPQDRQFILSSKKLLLSDSGFYLCAWSVAGRKDTQYFGPGTRLTVL.